This T cell receptor beta chain was captured by sequencing in a study of T-cell reconstitution after alpha-beta-depleted transplantation in children. TCRbeta library construction was performed incorporating unique molecular identifiers. TCRdb fed the PCR reads into MiXCR, producing one record per CDR3 protein. This sample has 490,000 or so distinct CDR3 sequences, with 9.5% to 15% found just once. This clonotype was detected ten times or more. Sequenced material: PBMCs from the stem cell graft donor, taken from the stem cell graft. The receptor's source is a human donor who donated a stem cell graft to a child with combined immunodeficiency.

The CDR3 sequence is CATSDLVRNEQFF. The DNA for the CDR3 is TGTGCCACCAGTGATTTAGTGAGGAATGAGCAGTTCTTC. J is TRBJ2-1 and V is TRBV24-1; the D is unclear. This CDR3 contains 13 residues. Germline lookup yields CDR1 KGHDR and CDR2 SFDVKD. V lost 1 base, J lost 7 bases, and 7 bases lay in between.